One and the same sample provided the 15 T cell receptor beta chains below, sequenced in a study of Ad26.COV2.S vaccination and SARS-CoV-2 variants (dated by TCRdb to the early 2020s). The method was the immunoSEQ multiplex PCR assay. Held by TCRdb, this immuneACCESS table contains in-frame sequences only and omits some clones. Under half of the omission traces to an unresolved V gene where checked; the cause of the rest is unknown. The sample profile shows about 350,000 clones; about 88% of them were found once. The top ten hold about 3.3% of the sample. Taken with the paper, the label for treatment or condition translates to: roughly 18 received Ad26.COV2.S at low or high dose, single or two shots; 5 received placebo; per-sample allocation not given. Repertoires of vaccine and placebo recipients were sequenced from samples collected on day 63 after the first injection. This specimen was peripheral blood, taken in a trial of Ad26.COV2.S vaccine versus placebo. Every receptor here comes from a person between 18 and 59 years old who received the Ad26.COV2.S COVID-19 vaccine or a placebo.

The V gene is TRBV11-3, the J gene TRBJ2-1, with 13 nucleotides matching TRBD2. Losses at the gene ends were 5 bases for V and 9 bases for J; bases not matched to a gene: 10. This CDR3 has 16 residues. Germline-derived CDR1 and CDR2 are SGHNT and YENEEA. The CDR3 nucleotides read TGTGCCAGCAGCAAAACGGGACTAGCGGGAATTGGTGAGCAGTTCTTC. Translation gives CASSKTGLAGIGEQFF.

The table lists this clone with a count of one. The chain links TRBV21-1 to TRBJ2-7. TRBV21-1 is a pseudogene locus. The CDR3 sequence is 19 residues long. The CDR3 spells CASSKVIGRLLRRPYEQYF. The CDR3 DNA follows: TGTGCCAGCAGCAAAGTAATAGGGCGACTTCTGAGAAGGCCCTACGAGCAGTACTTC.

This clone was seen only a few times. This sequence joins TRBV7-2 and TRBJ1-1; D gene uncertain. This CDR3 is built from 14 residues. The V end was cut by 3 bases, the J end by 3 bases, with 11 bases between. Germline assignment: CDR1 SGHTA and CDR2 FQGNSA. CDR3: CASSFFGLDTEAFF. CDR3 sequence (DNA): TGTGCCAGCAGCTTTTTTGGGTTGGACACTGAAGCTTTCTTT.

This clone was seen only once. The genes are TRBV7-9 and TRBJ2-5; possibly TRBD1 for D (5 bases). The V gene lost 1 base and the J gene lost 0 bases, with 15 bases spanning the gap. The CDR3 is made up of 17 amino acids. Germline V gives CDR1 SEHNR, CDR2 FQNEAQ (reference sequence). The CDR3: CASSLVPDIPYQETQYF. DNA of the CDR3: TGTGCCAGCAGCTTAGTTCCGGACATACCGTACCAAGAGACCCAGTACTTC.

The rearrangement joins TRBV25-1 to TRBJ1-1, with D possibly matching TRBD1 (6 bases). The germline V gene has CDR1 MGHDK and CDR2 SYGVNS. The CDR3 is 15 residues long. V lost 0 bases to trimming and J lost 0 bases, with 8 bases between them. This CDR3 reads CASSEYQGLNTEAFF. The DNA for the CDR3 is TGTGCCAGCAGTGAATATCAGGGGTTGAACACTGAAGCTTTCTTT.

This chain uses TRBV5-1 with TRBJ2-7; TRBD2 agrees at 11 bases. The CDR3 contains 16 residues. CDR1 is SGHRS and CDR2 is YFSETQ in the germline V gene. The ends lost 2 bases at V and 0 bases at J; junction bases unmatched: 4. Here the CDR3 DNA reads TGCGCCAGCAGCTTATCTACTAGCGGGGGCTCCTACGAGCAGTACTTC. This gives the protein CASSLSTSGGSYEQYF.

V and J are TRBV3-1 (or the pseudogene TRBV3-2) and TRBJ2-1, with 8 bases identical to TRBD1. The length of the CDR3 is 15 residues. V dropped 1 base and J dropped 3; count of bases not matched to a gene: 2. Germline V gene lookup returns CDR1 LGHDT and CDR2 YNNKEL (reference sequence). DNA of the CDR3: TGTGCCAGCAGCCAAGGGACAGGGTTCTACAATGAGCAGTTCTTC. It codes for CASSQGTGFYNEQFF.

This clone appeared once. V gene TRBV9 combines with J gene TRBJ1-2, with D tentatively TRBD1 (6 bases). V was clipped by 4 bases and J by 3 bases, with 13 bases between them. In germline, CDR1 is SGDLS, CDR2 YYNGEE. This CDR3 has 14 residues. CDR3 loop: CASSLQGADYGYTF. CDR3 DNA sequence: TGTGCCAGCAGCTTACAGGGAGCGGACTATGGCTACACCTTC.

The V and J genes are TRBV6-6 and TRBJ2-1; 7 nucleotides match TRBD1. Germline V CDR1 and CDR2: MNHNY, SVGAGI (reference sequence). The CDR3 is 15 amino acids. Trimming took 4 bases from V and 3 from J; bases not matched to a gene: 6. The chain's CDR3 is CASSSWTGNYNEQFF. The CDR3 DNA reads TGTGCCAGCAGTTCATGGACAGGAAACTACAATGAGCAGTTCTTC.

The rearrangement links TRBV6-2 or TRBV6-3 to TRBJ2-2; D not resolved. The CDR3 has 14 amino acids. V lost 2 bases to trimming and J lost 6 bases, with 10 bases between them. Germline assignment: CDR1 MNHEY and CDR2 SVGEGT. CDR3 sequence reads: CASSYLKDSGELFF. The CDR3 coding sequence is TGTGCCAGCAGTTACCTGAAAGATTCCGGGGAGCTGTTTTTT.

V and J are TRBV6-5 and TRBJ2-7, with 11 bases that match TRBD2. Per germline, CDR1 MNHEY and CDR2 SVGAGI. The CDR3 is 15 residues long. The V segment lost 0 bases and the J segment 2 bases; nucleotides outside the gene matches: 0. CDR3 protein: CASSYSGLAAYEQYF. The CDR3 nucleotides are TGTGCCAGCAGTTACTCGGGACTAGCGGCCTACGAGCAGTACTTC.

This rearrangement joins TRBV27 to TRBJ1-3; no clear D gene. The V end was cut by 2 bases, the J end by 0 bases, with 23 bases between. Germline V CDR1 and CDR2: MNHEY, SMNVEV (reference sequence). The CDR3 has 20 amino acids. This chain's CDR3 is CASSLDGRLRSTRSGNTIYF. CDR3 nucleotides: TGTGCCAGCAGTTTAGACGGGAGGTTAAGGTCCACGCGCTCTGGAAACACCATATATTTT.

The chain carries TRBV18 and TRBJ1-1; D uncertain. The CDR3 consists of 14 residues. Deletions cut 6 bases from V and 2 bases from J, with 13 bases between. Germline CDR1 and CDR2: KGHSH and LQKENI. As DNA, the CDR3 is TGTGCCAGCTCGCAACTACAGCAAAACACTGAAGCTTTCTTT. Translating it yields CASSQLQQNTEAFF.

This clone was counted only a few times. The V gene is TRBV4-3, the J gene TRBJ2-1, with D possibly matching TRBD2 (5 bases). Germline assignment: CDR1 LGHNA and CDR2 YSLEER. The CDR3 extends over 15 amino acids. Trimming left V 0 bases short and J 9 bases short, with 15 bases between. This chain's CDR3 is CASSQEVPPGGEQFF. As DNA, the CDR3 is TGCGCCAGCAGCCAAGAGGTCCCACCAGGAGGTGAGCAGTTCTTC.

Remarks on this clone: Other DNA sequences within the sample encode an identical CDR3. The CDR3 nucleotides read TGTGCCAGCAGTTTGTCCGGGACAGGCTCCTACGAGCAGTACTTC. As protein: CASSLSGTGSYEQYF. The V call is TRBV28, the J call TRBJ2-7, with TRBD1 matching 8 bases. The CDR3 length is 15 residues. V was pared by 3 bases and J by 0 bases, with 4 bases of the junction left unmatched. Per the germline V gene, CDR1 is MDHEN and CDR2 is SYDVKM.